Listed here is a single T cell receptor beta chain. This receptor's antigen is unknown. One base away there is no much larger clone; base qualities are not given. This specimen belongs to a study of T cell responses to AZD1222 COVID-19 vaccine (dated by TCRdb to the early 2020s). Background on the whole study: Because spike-specific TCR depth and breadth did not differ between the two schedules, AZD1222 recipients who got a second dose at roughly 4 weeks were pooled with those who got a second dose at roughly 12 weeks. Enrollment into the trials was organized by age into subgroups of 18-55, 56-69 and 70-plus years, and those subgroups contained roughly 150, 30 and 60 TCR-sequenced participants, respectively. TCR sequencing was performed for approximately 240 trial participants, of whom 200 to 220 were given two doses of AZD1222 and around 25 were given two doses of MenACWY control vaccine. The full study reports these points: Epitopes outside the regions mutated in the B.1.351 and B.1.1.7 variants were reportedly recognized by nearly half of the unique spike-specific TCRs. Conclusions about previously exposed vaccinees were limited because only six AZD1222 recipients were SARS-CoV-2 seropositive at baseline. Most participants were white British and females outnumbered males, and the authors suggested that clonal diversity may have been underestimated. After two AZD1222 doses, both the breadth and the depth of spike-specific TCRs were significantly higher than at day 0 and than in MenACWY recipients. No day 14 peak-response samples were available, so repertoires were characterized only after the peak T cell response. The vaccine-associated CD4 TCRs covered the entire spike protein, and the dominant responses fell in regions 160-218 and 743-854. The 56-69-year group was small, and its depth increase did not reach significance, likely because of low power.

The CDR3 regions of human TCRbeta chains were analyzed by immunosequencing. The published analysis was carried out like this. TCRs in the repertoires were matched against a reference library of SARS-CoV-2-specific TCRs that had been generated with the MIRA antigen-specificity platform. Breadth meant the fraction of unique TCRs that were SARS-CoV-2-associated, whereas depth meant the fraction of total T cells that were SARS-CoV-2-associated. Using the MIRA data, every spike-specific TCR was mapped to the spike region that the TCR reacted to and assigned to either a CD4 or a CD8 class. Log10-transformed breadth and depth values were compared by one-way ANOVA with Sidak's multiple comparisons tests. TCRdb stores this immuneACCESS table with in-frame sequences only. Part of the clones is absent; in the studies checked, under half of the shortfall reflects unresolved V genes, and no reason is known for the rest. From that table come the V and J calls and clone size; the DNA was used to work out D and trimming. Within this sample are 120,000 or so clones, with 90% of them counted one time only. Together, the top ten hold approximately 7.5% of the sample.

Interpreted using the paper, the time point label stands for: baseline before first vaccination. Samples from vaccinated people were obtained from the UK trials COV001 and COV002, which included a single-blind randomized controlled phase 2/3 trial of AZD1222 (ChAdOx1 nCoV-19) in healthy adults. For TCRbeta chain sequencing, PBMC samples from trial participants were taken at day 0 and at day 28 after the second dose. V is cut back by 7 bases and J by 3 bases, with 9 bases in the junction unmatched. The CDR3 sequence holds 15 residues, the cysteine and phenylalanine included. Only the CDR3 DNA stays, 45 bases, in frame from base 1. The germline V gene (reference sequence) yields LGHDT for CDR1 and YNNKEL for CDR2.

This clonotype was sampled from an adult in good health. Recombination linked TRBV3-1 (or the pseudogene TRBV3-2) to TRBJ1-5; the central 7 bases match TRBD1. Sequencing used peripheral blood, obtained on day 0 of AZD1222 vaccination. The CDR3 region has the sequence CASTRDSGNNQPQHF. The nucleotides are TGTGCCAGCACTCGGGACAGTGGGAACAATCAGCCCCAGCATTTT.